What follows are 15 T cell receptor beta chains derived from one specimen sequenced in a study of T-cell reconstitution after alpha-beta-depleted transplantation in children. During its preparation, the TCRbeta library received unique molecular identifiers. TCRdb recomputed calls from the PCR reads with MiXCR, one row per CDR3 protein. The data show some 840,000 distinct CDR3 sequences, approximately 15% seen once. The sequencing here drew on PBMCs, mostly from graft donor cells, taken 360 days after TCRalphabeta/CD19-depleted stem cell transplant. These receptors were obtained from a male patient younger than 18 who had a stem cell transplant for acute lymphoblastic leukemia, so the T cells may come from the graft donor.

This clonotype has more than one count but fewer than ten. The V gene is TRBV12-3 or TRBV12-4, the J gene TRBJ2-1; no clear D. CDR3 length: 14 residues. V lost 2 bases, J lost 8 bases, and 13 bases lay in between. This chain's CDR3 is CASSLRRLTDEQFF. The CDR3 DNA reads TGTGCCAGCAGTTTACGTAGGTTGACCGATGAGCAGTTCTTC.

A few counts support this clonotype. The rearrangement links TRBV4-1 to TRBJ2-5; D may be TRBD2 (6 bases). This CDR3 comprises 14 residues. The germline V gene has CDR1 MGHRA and CDR2 YSYEKL. The V gene lost 0 bases and the J gene lost 4 bases, with 9 bases spanning the gap. CDR3 in amino acids: CASSQEIAAETQYF. CDR3 DNA sequence: TGCGCCAGCAGCCAAGAAATAGCGGCAGAGACCCAGTACTTC.

The V and J genes are TRBV12-3 or TRBV12-4 and TRBJ2-5; D not certain. CDR3 length equals 11 residues. The germline V and J ends were trimmed by 6 bases and 4 bases, with 6 bases remaining between them. The CDR3 region has the DNA TGTGCCAGCAGGGGGTCAGAGACCCAGTACTTC. It yields the protein CASRGSETQYF.

The chain recombines TRBV12-3 or TRBV12-4 with TRBJ2-7; D may match TRBD1 or TRBD2 (5 bases each). V gave up 3 bases and J gave up 3 bases, with 9 bases separating them. The CDR3 contains 13 residues. CDR3 residues: CASSLGVIYEQYF. CDR3 sequence (DNA): TGTGCCAGCAGTTTGGGGGTTATCTACGAGCAGTACTTC.

This clonotype appeared a few times. The CDR3: CASSERTSSYNEQFF. The CDR3 DNA sequence: TGTGCCAGCAGCGAAAGGACTAGCAGTTACAATGAGCAGTTCTTC. The chain joins TRBV9 to TRBJ2-1; TRBD2 matches at 8 bases. Germline V CDR1 and CDR2: SGDLS, YYNGEE. Losses at the gene ends were 3 bases for V and 4 bases for J; bases not matched to a gene: 6. The CDR3 is 15 amino acids.

The rearrangement uses TRBV4-2 and TRBJ2-2, with D perhaps matching TRBD1 or TRBD2 (5 bases each). Trimming stripped 2 bases from V and 7 bases from J, with 20 bases between. This CDR3 region has 17 residues. Per germline, CDR1 LGHNA and CDR2 YNFKEQ. CDR3: CASSQTPGLRGHGELFF. CDR3 sequence (DNA): TGTGCCAGCAGCCAAACTCCAGGGCTGAGGGGCCACGGGGAGCTGTTTTTT.

Details on this clonotype: One base away lies a much larger clone, so this may be a sequencing read error. The V call is TRBV20-1, the J call TRBJ2-1; possible D gene TRBD2, 5 bases. The CDR3 loop spans 14 amino acids. CDR1 and CDR2 from the germline V gene are DFQATT and SNEGSKA (reference sequence). The V end was cut by 5 bases, the J end by 7 bases, with 18 bases between. This CDR3 reads CSAPFWARGNEQFF. The CDR3 nucleotides read TGCAGTGCTCCCTTCTGGGCTAGAGGGAATGAGCAGTTCTTC.

This clonotype has only a few counts. This chain joins TRBV7-9 and TRBJ2-7; 7 bases map to TRBD1. The CDR3 has 15 amino acids. The trim removed 5 bases at V and 5 bases at J, leaving 12 bases unmatched. Germline V lookup: CDR1 SEHNR, CDR2 FQNEAQ (reference sequence). The CDR3 sequence is CASSEQVTGSHEQYF. In DNA, the CDR3 is TGTGCCAGCAGCGAGCAGGTGACAGGGTCCCACGAGCAGTACTTC.

The CDR3 DNA reads TGTGCCAGCATGCGCGGGGGACATAACAAAGAGACCCAGTACTTC. Encoded protein: CASMRGGHNKETQYF. The chain links TRBV5-4 to TRBJ2-5, with D possibly matching TRBD2 (7 bases). V dropped 6 bases and J dropped 3 bases, with 18 bases sitting between them. Germline loops: CDR1 SGHNT, CDR2 YYREEE (reference sequence). This CDR3 contains 15 residues.

This sequence joins TRBV29-1 and TRBJ2-7; D uncertain. This CDR3 is 12 amino acids long. Trimming took 4 bases from V and 5 from J, leaving 12 bases between them. The germline CDR1 and CDR2 sequences are SQVTM and ANQGSEA. CDR3 protein: CSVVTPRNEQYF. The CDR3 DNA follows: TGCAGCGTTGTAACCCCTAGGAACGAGCAGTACTTC.

The V gene is TRBV5-1, the J gene TRBJ2-3; 8 nucleotides agree with TRBD1. Unmatched junction bases numbered 3, after V lost 3 bases and J lost 0 bases. CDR1 and CDR2 from the germline V gene are SGHRS and YFSETQ. The CDR3 covers 15 residues. This chain's CDR3 is CASSWDRPSTDTQYF. The CDR3 bases are TGCGCCAGCAGCTGGGACAGGCCTAGCACAGATACGCAGTATTTT.

In its sample, this clonotype was seen a few times. J is TRBJ2-2 and V is TRBV11-3, with a weak D call TRBD2 (6 bases). Trimming left V 1 base short and J 3 bases short, with 12 bases between. Germline CDR1 SGHNT, CDR2 YENEEA. The CDR3 has 16 amino acids. DNA of the CDR3: TGTGCCAGCAGCTTAGCCGGAGGGCCGGACACCGGGGAGCTGTTTTTT. Residues: CASSLAGGPDTGELFF.

The chain couples TRBV19 to TRBJ1-5; unclear D gene. The CDR3 covers 13 residues. V was pared by 6 bases and J by 8 bases, with 14 bases between. The germline CDR1 and CDR2 sequences are LNHDA and SQIVND (reference sequence). The CDR3 loop is CASRATPSEPQHF. The DNA of the CDR3 is TGTGCCAGTAGGGCTACACCCTCGGAGCCCCAGCATTTT.

This clonotype was seen only a few times. V is TRBV5-6 and J is TRBJ2-7, with D possibly matching TRBD1 (5 bases). The length of the CDR3 is 14 residues. V dropped 4 bases and J dropped 2 bases, with 13 bases sitting between them. Germline loops: CDR1 SGHDT, CDR2 YYEEEE. CDR3 sequence: CASSPFDRPYEQYF. DNA for the CDR3: TGTGCCAGCAGCCCCTTCGACAGACCCTACGAGCAGTACTTC.

The chain uses TRBV11-2 and TRBJ2-7; a weak D match, TRBD1 (6 bases). V dropped 7 bases and J dropped 8 bases, with 15 bases sitting between them. CDR1 SGHAT and CDR2 FQNNGV come from the germline V gene. The CDR3 extends over 12 amino acids. CDR3 nucleotide sequence: TGTGCCAGCAAGAACAGGGCGATCCAGCAGTACTTC. It specifies CASKNRAIQQYF.